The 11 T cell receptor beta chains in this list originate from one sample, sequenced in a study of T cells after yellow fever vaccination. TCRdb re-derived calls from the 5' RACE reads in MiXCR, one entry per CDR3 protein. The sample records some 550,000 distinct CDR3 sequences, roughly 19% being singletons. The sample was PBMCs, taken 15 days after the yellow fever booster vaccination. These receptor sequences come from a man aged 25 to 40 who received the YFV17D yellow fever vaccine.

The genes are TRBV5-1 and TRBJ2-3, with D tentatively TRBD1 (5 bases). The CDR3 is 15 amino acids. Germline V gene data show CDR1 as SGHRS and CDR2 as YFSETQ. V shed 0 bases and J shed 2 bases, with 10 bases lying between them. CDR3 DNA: TGCGCCAGCAGCTTGGCAGGGAAATACACAGATACGCAGTATTTT. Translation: CASSLAGKYTDTQYF.

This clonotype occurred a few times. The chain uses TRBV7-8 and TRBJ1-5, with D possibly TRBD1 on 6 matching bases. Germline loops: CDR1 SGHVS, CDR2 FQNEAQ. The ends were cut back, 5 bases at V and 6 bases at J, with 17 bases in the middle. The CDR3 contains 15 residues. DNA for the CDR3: TGTGCCAGCAGCCGCTCCCTGGGGGGCGGTCAGCCCCAGCATTTT. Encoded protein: CASSRSLGGGQPQHF.

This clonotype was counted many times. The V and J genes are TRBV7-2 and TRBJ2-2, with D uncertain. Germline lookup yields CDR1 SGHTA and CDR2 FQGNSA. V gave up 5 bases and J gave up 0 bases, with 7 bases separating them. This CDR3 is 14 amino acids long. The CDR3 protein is CASSPPANTGELFF. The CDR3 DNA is TGTGCCAGCAGCCCTCCCGCGAACACCGGGGAGCTGTTTTTT.

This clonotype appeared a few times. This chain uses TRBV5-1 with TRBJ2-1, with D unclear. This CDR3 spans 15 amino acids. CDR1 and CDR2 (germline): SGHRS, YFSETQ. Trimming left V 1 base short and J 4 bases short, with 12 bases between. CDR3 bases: TGCGCCAGCAGCTTGTCTTTGGGGAATTACAATGAGCAGTTCTTC. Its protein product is CASSLSLGNYNEQFF.

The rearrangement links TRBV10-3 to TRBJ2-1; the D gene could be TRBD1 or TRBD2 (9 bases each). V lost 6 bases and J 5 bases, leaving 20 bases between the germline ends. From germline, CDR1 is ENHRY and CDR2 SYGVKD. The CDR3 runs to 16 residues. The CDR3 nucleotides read TGTGCCATCAGCACAGGGGGCGGGAGGGACGACAATGAGCAGTTCTTC. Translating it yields CAISTGGGRDDNEQFF.

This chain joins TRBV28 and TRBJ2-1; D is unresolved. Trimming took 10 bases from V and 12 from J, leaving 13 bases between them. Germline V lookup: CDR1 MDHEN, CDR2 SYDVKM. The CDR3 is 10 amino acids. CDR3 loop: CATDRKGQFF. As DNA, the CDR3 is TGTGCCACCGACCGCAAGGGGCAGTTCTTC. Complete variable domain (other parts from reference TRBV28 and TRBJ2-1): DVKVTQSSRYLVKRTGEKVFLECVQDMDHENMFWYRQDPGLGLRLIYFSYDVKMKEKGDIPEGYSVSREKKERFSLILESASTNQTSMYLCATDRKGQFFGPGTRLTVL.

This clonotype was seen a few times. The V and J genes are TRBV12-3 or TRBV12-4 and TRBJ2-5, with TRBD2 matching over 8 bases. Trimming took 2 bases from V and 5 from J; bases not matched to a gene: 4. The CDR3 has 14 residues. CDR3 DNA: TGTGCCAGCAGTTTAAGCGGGAGTTTGGAGACCCAGTACTTC. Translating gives CASSLSGSLETQYF.

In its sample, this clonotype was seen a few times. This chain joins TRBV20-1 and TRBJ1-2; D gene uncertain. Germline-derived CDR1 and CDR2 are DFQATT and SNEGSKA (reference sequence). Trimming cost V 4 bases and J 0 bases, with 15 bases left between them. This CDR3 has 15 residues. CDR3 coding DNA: TGCAGTGCTAATTTTGAAAGGGCTCCTAACTATGGCTACACCTTC. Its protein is CSANFERAPNYGYTF.

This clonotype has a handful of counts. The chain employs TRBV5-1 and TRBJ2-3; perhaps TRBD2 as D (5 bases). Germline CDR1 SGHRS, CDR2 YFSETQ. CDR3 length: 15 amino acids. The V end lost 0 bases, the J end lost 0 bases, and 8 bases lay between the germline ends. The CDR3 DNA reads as TGCGCCAGCAGCTTGGGGCGGGTGAGCACAGATACGCAGTATTTT. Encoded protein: CASSLGRVSTDTQYF. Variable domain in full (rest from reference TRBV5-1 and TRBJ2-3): KAGVTQTPRYLIKTRGQQVTLSCSPISGHRSVSWYQQTPGQGLQFLFEYFSETQRNKGNFPGRFSGRQFSNSRSEMNVSTLELGDSALYLCASSLGRVSTDTQYFGPGTRLTVL.

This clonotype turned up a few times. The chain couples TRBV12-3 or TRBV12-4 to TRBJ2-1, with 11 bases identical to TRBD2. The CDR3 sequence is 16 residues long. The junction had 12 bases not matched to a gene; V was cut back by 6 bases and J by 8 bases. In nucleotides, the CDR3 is TGTGCCAGCAGCCCCACCCCGGGACTAGCGGCGGATGAGCAGTTCTTC. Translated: CASSPTPGLAADEQFF.

The CDR3 nucleotides are TGTGCCAGCAGCCAGTTTATCCGGGAGACCCAGTACTTC. This gives the protein CASSQFIRETQYF. This chain uses TRBV14 with TRBJ2-5; D unresolved. CDR3 length: 13 amino acids. Between the trimmed V and J ends, which lost 3 bases and 5 bases, there was a span of 10 bases. Germline assignment: CDR1 SGHDN and CDR2 FVKESK.